The 22 T cell receptor beta chains below were found in one sample sequenced in a study of regulatory T cells in long-lasting Graves disease. Both iRepertoire HTBI primers and Arm-PCR of CDR3 regions were used to build the TCR beta libraries. A single record per CDR3 protein comes from TCRdb applying MiXCR to the multiplex PCR reads. The sample lists around 300,000 distinct CDR3 sequences, 22% occurring once. Documented time point: persistent/refractory GD, antithyroid drugs over 5 years with positive TRAb. PBMCs provided the RNA from which the TCR library was made. The material was peripheral blood mononuclear cells (PBMCs), obtained when the disease was refractory, from a patient treated with antithyroid drugs. The receptors shown here come from a female donor with Graves disease.

The chain carries TRBV11-2 and TRBJ2-2, with D perhaps matching TRBD1 (6 bases). This CDR3 is built from 13 residues. Germline loops: CDR1 SGHAT, CDR2 FQNNGV. V shed 3 bases and J shed 7 bases, with 9 bases lying between them. The CDR3 DNA reads as TGTGCCAGCAGCTTCAGGGGCGGCGGGGAGCTGTTTTTT. Translation: CASSFRGGGELFF.

There are many counts of this clonotype. The rearrangement uses TRBV20-1 and TRBJ1-2; 11 nucleotides line up with TRBD1. CDR3 length: 13 residues. Germline trimming cut 7 bases from V and 5 bases from J; bases unmatched to any gene: 6. Germline V gene lookup returns CDR1 DFQATT and CDR2 SNEGSKA (reference sequence). CDR3 region: CSVGDRGLYGYTF. CDR3 bases: TGCAGTGTCGGGGACAGGGGGTTGTATGGCTACACCTTC.

This clonotype was recorded at least ten times. J is TRBJ1-1 and V is TRBV4-1; D not certain. The CDR3 spans 12 residues. V lost 0 bases, J lost 9 bases, and 8 bases lay in between. CDR1 and CDR2 (germline): MGHRA, YSYEKL. CDR3 region: CASSQDSLQAFF. CDR3 nucleotides: TGCGCCAGCAGCCAAGACAGTCTACAAGCTTTCTTT.

The chain joins TRBV10-2 to TRBJ2-7; the match to TRBD2 covers 10 bases. There are 17 residues in the CDR3. The V and J ends lost 6 bases and 0 bases, in that order; junction bases with no gene match: 11. CDR1 WSHSY and CDR2 SAAADI come from the germline V gene. The CDR3 sequence: CASRQREGRLSSYEQYF. The CDR3 DNA sequence: TGCGCCAGCAGGCAGCGGGAGGGCCGCCTAAGCTCCTACGAGCAGTACTTC.

Ten or more counts support this clonotype. The chain is built from TRBV9 and TRBJ1-2, with 8 bases aligning to TRBD1. Per germline, CDR1 SGDLS and CDR2 YYNGEE. The CDR3 contains 12 residues. V lost 4 bases, J lost 8 bases, and 4 bases stayed unmatched. In DNA, the CDR3 is TGTGCCAGCAGCTACACAGGGGGAGGCTACACCTTC. Translation gives CASSYTGGGYTF.

This clonotype was counted ten times or more. V is TRBV10-2 and J is TRBJ2-5; 10 bases map to TRBD1. The trim removed 2 bases at V and 7 bases at J, leaving 10 bases unmatched. CDR1 and CDR2 (germline): WSHSY, SAAADI. This CDR3 region has 16 residues. The CDR3 loop is CASSEIGDGQGGTQYF. The CDR3 nucleotides read TGCGCCAGCAGTGAGATTGGGGATGGACAGGGGGGGACCCAGTACTTC.

In this sample, this clonotype turned up a few times. The chain carries TRBV3-1 and TRBJ2-7; D remains ambiguous. CDR3 size: 14 residues. The germline V gene has CDR1 LGHDT and CDR2 YNNKEL (reference sequence). V was shortened by 0 bases and J by 2 bases, with 8 bases between the two germline ends. The CDR3 is CASSQDRLTYEQYF. The CDR3 nucleotides read TGTGCCAGCAGCCAAGATCGGCTTACCTACGAGCAGTACTTC.

The table lists this clonotype with a few counts. The CDR3 bases are TGTGCCAGCAGCTTAGTGTCGACGCCCTACCTAGGCTACGAGCAGTACTTC. Translated: CASSLVSTPYLGYEQYF. The V call is TRBV7-2, the J call TRBJ2-7; D unclear. Germline V lookup: CDR1 SGHTA, CDR2 FQGNSA. CDR3 size: 17 residues. V was shortened by 1 base and J by 3 bases, with 19 bases between the two germline ends.

Details on this clonotype: This clone may be a read error of a much larger clone one base away. The gene calls are TRBV20-1 and TRBJ2-4; 10 bases fit TRBD2. The CDR3 runs 16 residues. Germline CDR1 and CDR2: DFQATT and SNEGSKA (reference sequence). The CDR3 DNA sequence: TGCAGTGCTAGAGTAGGGCTAGCGGGAGTCGGTGACATTCGGTACTTC. Translation: CSARVGLAGVGDIRYF.

This clonotype was seen a handful of times. CDR3: CASSLEAGANNSPLHF. The CDR3 DNA reads as TGTGCCAGCAGCTTAGAGGCAGGGGCTAATAATTCACCCCTCCACTTT. The gene calls are TRBV11-2 and TRBJ1-6; a weak D match, TRBD1 (6 bases). Germline V gives CDR1 SGHAT, CDR2 FQNNGV. V lost 0 bases, J lost 5 bases, and 11 bases lay in between. The CDR3 length is 16 residues. Full variable domain (outside the CDR3, taken from reference TRBV11-2 and TRBJ1-6): EAGVAQSPRYKIIEKRQSVAFWCNPISGHATLYWYQQILGQGPKLLIQFQNNGVVDDSQLPKDRFSAERLKGVDSTLKIQPAKLEDSAVYLCASSLEAGANNSPLHFGNGTRLTVT.

This clonotype was detected only a few times. The chain is built from TRBV29-1 and TRBJ2-2; TRBD1 aligns across 8 bases. V lost 6 bases to trimming and J lost 1 base; unmatched junction nucleotides: 4. The CDR3 runs to 14 residues. Germline V lookup: CDR1 SQVTM, CDR2 ANQGSEA. The CDR3, as DNA: TGCAGCGTCGAACAGGGGGTGAACACCGGGGAGCTGTTTTTT. Protein: CSVEQGVNTGELFF.

V is TRBV6-1 and J is TRBJ2-4; tentatively, D is TRBD1 or TRBD2 (5 bases each). The germline V and J ends were trimmed by 8 bases and 4 bases, with 12 bases remaining between them. This CDR3 has 13 residues. CDR1 is MNHNS and CDR2 is SASEGT in the germline V gene. CDR3: CASQRDGKNIQYF. The DNA of the CDR3 is TGTGCCAGCCAGAGGGACGGAAAAAACATTCAGTACTTC.

This clonotype turned up a few times. The chain couples TRBV5-1 to TRBJ1-3; D not resolved. Per the germline V gene, CDR1 is SGHRS and CDR2 is YFSETQ. V lost 8 bases and J lost 4, with 16 bases in between. The CDR3 is made up of 14 amino acids. CDR3 loop: CASSPGGAGNTIYF. CDR3 coding DNA: TGCGCCAGTTCCCCTGGAGGAGCAGGAAACACCATATATTTT. The full variable domain, in which reference TRBV5-1 and TRBJ1-3 provide the parts outside the CDR3, is KAGVTQTPRYLIKTRGQQVTLSCSPISGHRSVSWYQQTPGQGLQFLFEYFSETQRNKGNFPGRFSGRQFSNSRSEMNVSTLELGDSALYLCASSPGGAGNTIYFGEGSWLTVV.

This clonotype came up many times. This sequence joins TRBV7-9 and TRBJ1-4, with TRBD1 as a possible D gene (6 bases). The CDR3 spans 14 residues. Germline lookup yields CDR1 SEHNR and CDR2 FQNEAQ (reference sequence). Trimming stripped 5 bases from V and 7 bases from J, with 14 bases between. The CDR3 sequence: CASSQSGVGEKLFF. The DNA for the CDR3 is TGTGCCAGCAGCCAATCAGGGGTTGGTGAAAAACTGTTTTTT.

This clonotype has ten or more counts. This chain joins TRBV28 and TRBJ2-7, with D perhaps TRBD1 (6 bases). V lost 4 bases to trimming and J lost 0 bases, with 16 bases between them. The CDR3 length is 16 residues. Germline V gives CDR1 MDHEN, CDR2 SYDVKM. The CDR3 protein is CASSYPHREFSYEQYF. The CDR3 DNA reads TGTGCCAGCAGTTACCCCCACAGGGAATTCTCCTACGAGCAGTACTTC.

This clonotype was seen more than once but under ten times. The V gene is TRBV28, the J gene TRBJ1-5; the D is unclear. The CDR3 has 15 amino acids. The germline CDR1 and CDR2 sequences are MDHEN and SYDVKM. V was clipped by 3 bases and J by 3 bases, with 12 bases between them. The CDR3 DNA follows: TGTGCCAGCAGTTTGCCCCCGGGGAACAATCAGCCCCAGCATTTT. This translates into CASSLPPGNNQPQHF.

This clonotype came up a few times. V and J are TRBV7-9 and TRBJ2-5; a possible D gene is TRBD2 (5 bases). V lost 0 bases, J lost 2 bases, and 13 bases lay in between. The CDR3 consists of 16 residues. Germline V gene data show CDR1 as SEHNR and CDR2 as FQNEAQ (reference sequence). The CDR3 DNA reads TGTGCCAGCAGCTTAGCCTACTCCCGGGAACAAGAGACCCAGTACTTC. It is translated as CASSLAYSREQETQYF. The complete variable domain, with remaining parts taken from reference TRBV7-9 and TRBJ2-5, reads DTGVSQNPRHKITKRGQNVTFRCDPISEHNRLYWYRQTLGQGPEFLTYFQNEAQLEKSRLLSDRFSAERPKGSFSTLEIQRTEQGDSAMYLCASSLAYSREQETQYFGPGTRLLVL.

The J gene is TRBJ2-5, the V gene TRBV28; maybe TRBD2 (6 bases). Germline-derived CDR1 and CDR2 are MDHEN and SYDVKM. The length of the CDR3 is 15 residues. V lost 6 bases, J lost 4 bases, and 18 bases lay in between. CDR3 amino acids: CASSPYRLVGETQYF. In DNA, the CDR3 is TGTGCCAGCAGCCCCTACCGACTAGTGGGAGAGACCCAGTACTTC.

This clonotype was detected many times. J is TRBJ2-7 and V is TRBV5-1, with D uncertain. The length of the CDR3 is 17 residues. The V end was cut by 1 base, the J end by 0 bases, with 17 bases between. Germline V gene sequence: CDR1 SGHRS, CDR2 YFSETQ. The DNA of the CDR3 is TGCGCCAGCAGCTTGTGGAGAAGGGAAGGGAACTCCTACGAGCAGTACTTC. Its protein is CASSLWRREGNSYEQYF. The variable domain in full, with the rest retrieved from reference TRBV5-1 and TRBJ2-7, is KAGVTQTPRYLIKTRGQQVTLSCSPISGHRSVSWYQQTPGQGLQFLFEYFSETQRNKGNFPGRFSGRQFSNSRSEMNVSTLELGDSALYLCASSLWRREGNSYEQYFGPGTRLTVT.

This clonotype was counted many times. The chain links TRBV7-2 to TRBJ2-7; 10 bases match TRBD2. CDR3 length equals 15 residues. V gave up 4 bases and J gave up 4 bases; unmatched junction bases: 7. Germline V gene sequence: CDR1 SGHTA, CDR2 FQGNSA. CDR3 coding DNA: TGTGCCAGCAGCTCTCTGACTAGCGGGCGGTACGAGCAGTACTTC. As protein: CASSSLTSGRYEQYF.

The rearrangement links TRBV6-5 to TRBJ1-1, with TRBD1 matching 9 bases. This CDR3 spans 15 amino acids. Trimming cost V 2 bases and J 3 bases; bases outside gene matches: 4. Per germline, CDR1 MNHEY and CDR2 SVGAGI. The CDR3 DNA follows: TGTGCCAGCAGTTACATTGGGACAGGGTACACTGAAGCTTTCTTT. Amino acids: CASSYIGTGYTEAFF.

The chain recombines TRBV20-1 with TRBJ2-7; the match to TRBD2 covers 13 bases. With 5 bases clipped from V and 2 bases from J, the junction kept 3 bases outside the gene matches. CDR3 size: 14 residues. CDR1 DFQATT and CDR2 SNEGSKA come from the germline V gene (reference sequence). This chain's CDR3 is CSAETSGRAYEQYF. The CDR3 bases are TGCAGTGCTGAAACTAGCGGGAGGGCCTACGAGCAGTACTTC.